This is a list of T cell receptor beta chains from one sample in a study of spatial heterogeneity in lung cancer. TCRdb recomputed calls from the 5' RACE reads with MiXCR, one row per CDR3 protein. Of about 16,000 distinct CDR3 sequences in the sample, around 6% were seen once. The sequenced sample was lung tumor tissue, obtained at surgery. These receptors came from a female donor with early-stage non-small cell lung cancer. CDR3s include the opening cysteine and the closing phenylalanine or tryptophan. D genes are given only for firm matches. A clone size is listed for some rows: how often the clone was seen (once, few, many), or a class if it is expanded.

clone_size	d_call	v_call	j_call	cdr3_nt	cdr3_aa
few	.	TRBV10-3	TRBJ1-2	TGTGCCATCAGTGGACGGGGGGTCTATGGCTACACCTTC	CAISGRGVYGYTF
medium-sized	.	TRBV7-8	TRBJ1-2	TGTGCCAGCAGCTTACGGGGGGCACCTAGGCGCTATGGCTACACCTTC	CASSLRGAPRRYGYTF
many	.	TRBV19	TRBJ2-3	TGTGCCAGTAGTAGGACGGCGGGATCCACAGATACGCAGTATTTT	CASSRTAGSTDTQYF
many	TRBD2	TRBV4-1	TRBJ2-3	TGCGCCAGCAGCATTCTAAGCGGGAGGGCCCCAGATACGCAGTATTTT	CASSILSGRAPDTQYF
many	.	TRBV7-3	TRBJ2-6	TGTGCCAGCAGCTTACGGACCGTCTCTGGGGCCAACGTCCTGACTTTC	CASSLRTVSGANVLTF
many	TRBD2	TRBV25-1	TRBJ2-1	TGTGCCAGCAGTGAATATACAGCGGGAGGGAATGAGCAGTTCTTC	CASSEYTAGGNEQFF
many	TRBD1	TRBV20-1	TRBJ2-7	TGCAGTGCTAGAGAAAGACAGGGACGCTACGAGCAGTACTTC	CSARERQGRYEQYF
medium-sized	.	TRBV29-1	TRBJ2-3	TGCAGCGTTGAACAGGGAGTACGCACAGATACGCAGTATTTT	CSVEQGVRTDTQYF
few	.	TRBV7-9	TRBJ2-2	TGTGCCAGCAGCTTGGGGTCCTCCGGGGAGCTGTTTTTT	CASSLGSSGELFF
many	.	TRBV21-1	TRBJ2-5	TGTGCCAGCAGCAAAGCAGAATTTCATGAGACCCAGTACTTC	CASSKAEFHETQYF
many	.	TRBV5-1	TRBJ2-1	TGCGCCAGCAGCCCTTGGGGTAGCTACAATGAGCAGTTCTTC	CASSPWGSYNEQFF
many	.	TRBV6-5	TRBJ2-1	TGTGCCAGCAGTTCCGGTAGCTCCTACAATGAGCAGTTCTTC	CASSSGSSYNEQFF
many	.	TRBV28	TRBJ2-2	TGTGCCAGCGCCGCGACTTCCGGGGAGCTGTTTTTT	CASAATSGELFF
many	.	TRBV7-3	TRBJ2-1	TGTGCCAGCAGCTTAACGGGGTCTGAGCAGTTCTTC	CASSLTGSEQFF
many	.	TRBV5-8	TRBJ1-1	TGTGCCAGCAGCTTGCGGATTCGTACTGTGAACACTGAAGCTTTCTTT	CASSLRIRTVNTEAFF
many	TRBD2	TRBV28	TRBJ2-5	TGTGCCAGCAAGGCGGGAGGGCCGAGGGAGACCCAGTACTTC	CASKAGGPRETQYF
.	.	TRBV27	TRBJ1-1	TGTGCCAGCAGTTCCCAACTCCATGGGACTGAAGCTTTCTTT	CASSSQLHGTEAFF
.	.	TRBV21-1	TRBJ2-1	TGTGCCAGCGGCGGGAGGGCCCTCTACAATGAGCAGTTCTTC	CASGGRALYNEQFF